The clone carrying this TCR beta chain was recorded once. No antigen is known for it. This sample was included in a study of cytomegalovirus exposure and HLA in healthy donors. About the study: Earlier, some 180 million T cells were analyzed, and 117 million unique TCR beta sequences were found among them. Study-level findings and limits: Several of the most significant clusters appeared, in a later analysis, to be linked to common viral pathogens. The authors later found most CMV-associated TCR beta chains appeared HLA-restricted. An analysis done earlier found most TCR beta V segments productive about 87% or about 30% of the time.

Looked up from germline, CDR1 is ENHRY and CDR2 is SYGVKD. The V and J ends lost 7 bases and 0 bases respectively, with 9 bases between them. The CDR3 runs to 13 residues. Primers included in the PCR were 60 Vbeta and 13 Jbeta primers. TCRdb's copy holds only in-frame clones and misses some; the assay was immunoSEQ multiplex PCR. Of 40,000 to 45,000 clones in the sample, 75% to 90% were seen once. Sequenced: PBMCs. The chain has TRBV10-3 and TRBJ1-1; no definite D call. The sequence was obtained from a woman aged 40 to 55 in good health and CMV-seropositive. Written as DNA, the CDR3 is TGTGCCATCAAAGAGACAATGAACACTGAAGCTTTCTTT. Encoded protein: CAIKETMNTEAFF.